This note documents a single TCR beta chain sequence. Libraries were prepared by immunoSEQ multiplex PCR; TCRdb keeps only in-frame clonotypes and omits some of them. The sample holds about 160,000 clones; approximately 92% are singletons and the top ten take about 4.5%. This record belongs to a study of blood T cell repertoires in COVID-19. Whole-study context: COVID-19 samples, acute and convalescent, were from the United States, Italy and Spain.

Germline-derived CDR1 and CDR2 are LNHDA and SQIVND (reference sequence). The V end lost 10 bases, the J end lost 9 bases, and 19 bases lay between the germline ends. The CDR3 covers 13 residues. The sequence was obtained from a woman aged 45-65 years with acute or convalescent COVID-19. Sequenced input: peripheral blood. This chain connects TRBV19 to TRBJ1-5, with D possibly being TRBD1 (6 bases). The CDR3 spells CATQGSGFRPQHF. As DNA, the CDR3 is TGTGCCACCCAGGGGTCAGGGTTTCGGCCCCAGCATTTT.